Below, 28 T cell receptor beta chains from the same sample are listed, as sequenced in a study of shared clonotypes between healthy human individuals. Profiling relied on immunoSEQ multiplex PCR, and the TCRdb table lists in-frame clones only, not all of them. The data contain under 750,000 clones, roughly two thirds of them singletons. The specimen was memory CD4+ T cells sorted from blood. The sample's subset: CD45RA-negative fraction. The receptor set was obtained from a woman aged 25 to 45 in good health.

This chain links TRBV19 with TRBJ1-5, with TRBD1 as a possible D gene (5 bases). The CDR3 length is 17 residues. Per the germline V gene, CDR1 is LNHDA and CDR2 is SQIVND (reference sequence). V lost 4 bases and J lost 4, with 20 bases in between. CDR3 DNA: TGTGCCAGTAGTACCCCGGGGACGAGTTTTGGGAATCAGCCCCAGCATTTT. It encodes CASSTPGTSFGNQPQHF.

This clone turned up a few times. The chain uses TRBV18 and TRBJ2-1; D unresolved. Germline values: CDR1 KGHSH, CDR2 LQKENI. Trimming stripped 6 bases from V and 9 bases from J, with 24 bases between. This CDR3 spans 16 amino acids. CDR3 in amino acids: CASSLTPGPQGSEQFF. The CDR3 DNA reads as TGTGCCAGCTCTCTTACACCCGGGCCCCAAGGTAGTGAGCAGTTCTTC.

The chain has TRBV28 and TRBJ2-7, with 12 bases identical to TRBD1. The CDR3 length is 16 residues. Per germline, CDR1 MDHEN and CDR2 SYDVKM. With V trimmed by 5 bases and J by 8 bases, 13 bases remained unmatched. CDR3 DNA sequence: TGTGCCAGCAGTGTGGGGACAGGGGGCGGACTCGGACAGCAGTACTTC. The encoded protein is CASSVGTGGGLGQQYF.

Concerning this clone: This may arise from a read error, as a much more abundant clone is one base away. The same CDR3 can be traced to other DNA sequences in this sample. V is TRBV28 and J is TRBJ2-7; the D gene is possibly TRBD2 (5 bases). Trimming shortened V by 3 bases and J by 4 bases, and 7 bases separated the two germline ends. Per germline, CDR1 MDHEN and CDR2 SYDVKM. CDR3 length: 12 amino acids. The CDR3 sequence is CASSLGGYEQYF. In DNA form, the CDR3 reads TGTGCCAGCAGTTTGGGCGGGTACGAGCAGTACTTC.

The rearrangement joins TRBV11-2 to TRBJ2-7; 9 positions match TRBD2. The CDR3 length is 16 residues. With 5 bases clipped from V and 0 bases from J, the junction kept 8 bases outside the gene matches. Germline CDR1 reads SGHAT; CDR2 reads FQNNGV. The CDR3 DNA reads TGTGCCAGCAGCCGGCTTGGACTAGCGAGCTCCTACGAGCAGTACTTC. Its translation: CASSRLGLASSYEQYF.

This clone appeared once. The chain employs TRBV28 and TRBJ1-1; a possible D gene is TRBD1 (5 bases). Deletions cut 1 base from V and 11 bases from J, with 11 bases between. CDR1 is MDHEN and CDR2 is SYDVKM in the germline V gene. The CDR3 covers 12 residues. This CDR3 reads CASSLSEKGAFF. DNA for the CDR3: TGTGCCAGCAGTTTATCCGAAAAGGGGGCTTTCTTT.

The chain recombines TRBV29-1 with TRBJ2-1; weak D call: TRBD2 (5 bases). Deletions cut 7 bases from V and 0 bases from J, with 10 bases between. Germline V CDR1 and CDR2: SQVTM, ANQGSEA. The CDR3 consists of 13 residues. The CDR3 region is CSASRGSYNEQFF. The CDR3 coding sequence is TGCAGCGCTAGCCGGGGCTCCTACAATGAGCAGTTCTTC.

This clone was counted once. The chain couples TRBV28 to TRBJ2-7; D may be TRBD1 (6 bases). V was pared by 2 bases and J by 5 bases, with 16 bases between. Germline-derived CDR1 and CDR2 are MDHEN and SYDVKM. The CDR3 extends over 15 amino acids. This CDR3 is CASSLGGQGGHEQYF. The CDR3 nucleotides read TGTGCCAGCAGTTTAGGGGGCCAGGGCGGGCACGAGCAGTACTTC.

The chain has TRBV19 and TRBJ1-1; 7 positions match TRBD1. V gave up 7 bases and J gave up 1 base; unmatched junction bases: 9. Germline V gives CDR1 LNHDA, CDR2 SQIVND (reference sequence). This CDR3 contains 15 residues. CDR3 DNA sequence: TGTGCCAGTACTGGAAGGGGGCTGGGGAACACTGAAGCTTTCTTT. Translating gives CASTGRGLGNTEAFF. Drawing the rest from reference TRBV19 and TRBJ1-1, the complete variable domain is DGGITQSPKYLFRKEGQNVTLSCEQNLNHDAMYWYRQDPGQGLRLIYYSQIVNDFQKGDIAEGYSVSREKKESFPLTVTSAQKNPTAFYLCASTGRGLGNTEAFFGQGTRLTVV.

J is TRBJ2-3 and V is TRBV6-5, with D uncertain. V lost 7 bases and J 6 bases, leaving 14 bases between the germline ends. CDR1 is MNHEY and CDR2 is SVGAGI in the germline V gene. The CDR3 runs to 13 residues. This CDR3 is CASTPLPGDTQYF. DNA of the CDR3: TGTGCCAGCACCCCCCTACCCGGCGATACGCAGTATTTT.

CDR3 amino acids: CASSLEVLDTEAFF. CDR3 DNA sequence: TGTGCCAGCAGCTTAGAAGTTCTGGACACTGAAGCTTTCTTT. This rearrangement joins TRBV11-3 to TRBJ1-1; D unresolved. CDR1 is SGHNT and CDR2 is YENEEA in the germline V gene. The V gene lost 0 bases and the J gene lost 3 bases, with 8 bases spanning the gap. The CDR3 is 14 amino acids.

This chain connects TRBV11-2 to TRBJ1-1, with TRBD1 as a possible D gene (5 bases). Looked up from germline, CDR1 is SGHAT and CDR2 is FQNNGV. The CDR3 contains 13 residues. Trimming removed 4 bases at V and 8 bases at J, with 14 bases between. The CDR3 nucleotides are TGTGCCAGCAGCTCCAGACGGGGCTCGGAAGCTTTCTTT. Encoded protein: CASSSRRGSEAFF. The complete variable domain, with remaining parts taken from reference TRBV11-2 and TRBJ1-1, reads EAGVAQSPRYKIIEKRQSVAFWCNPISGHATLYWYQQILGQGPKLLIQFQNNGVVDDSQLPKDRFSAERLKGVDSTLKIQPAKLEDSAVYLCASSSRRGSEAFFGQGTRLTVV.

This rearrangement joins TRBV30 to TRBJ1-5; perhaps TRBD1 as D (5 bases). Germline values: CDR1 GTSNPN, CDR2 SVGIG (reference sequence). The ends were cut back, 4 bases at V and 2 bases at J, with 9 bases in the middle. The CDR3 is made up of 13 amino acids. The CDR3 nucleotides are TGTGCCTGGACCAAAGGGGGCAATCAGCCCCAGCATTTT. This codes for CAWTKGGNQPQHF.

This clone has a single count. The same CDR3 is also encoded by other DNA sequences in this sample. The V call is TRBV28, the J call TRBJ1-2; maybe TRBD1 (6 bases). The CDR3 is 12 residues long. With 5 bases removed from V and 7 bases from J, the gap between germline ends came to 11 bases. Germline V CDR1 and CDR2: MDHEN, SYDVKM. The CDR3 DNA is TGTGCCAGCAGTCTAAGGGACACTGGCTACACCTTC. It specifies CASSLRDTGYTF.

This chain links TRBV18 with TRBJ1-5, with D possibly being TRBD1 (5 bases). With 3 bases removed from V and 6 bases from J, the gap between germline ends came to 9 bases. The V gene's germline CDR1 is KGHSH and CDR2 LQKENI. The length of the CDR3 is 13 residues. CDR3 nucleotide sequence: TGTGCCAGCTCACCTGGGGGTAGTCAGCCCCAGCATTTT. Protein: CASSPGGSQPQHF.

The chain employs TRBV19 and TRBJ2-1; 10 nucleotides align to TRBD2. This CDR3 comprises 15 residues. Germline CDR1 is LNHDA and CDR2 is SQIVND (reference sequence). Germline trimming cut 5 bases from V and 9 bases from J; bases unmatched to any gene: 10. Here the CDR3 DNA reads TGTGCCAGTAGTTCGGGGACTAGCGCGGTCGGTGAGCAGTTCTTC. It translates to CASSSGTSAVGEQFF.

The rearrangement uses TRBV15 and TRBJ2-1, with TRBD1 identical over 9 bases. Germline trimming cut 3 bases from V and 10 bases from J; bases unmatched to any gene: 7. The CDR3 spans 14 residues. Germline-derived CDR1 and CDR2 are LNHNV and YYDKDF (reference sequence). CDR3 in DNA: TGTGCCACCAGCAGTCCGGGACAGGGAGAGGAGCAGTTCTTC. Translated: CATSSPGQGEEQFF. The whole variable domain, remainder taken from reference TRBV15 and TRBJ2-1, is DAMVIQNPRYQVTQFGKPVTLSCSQTLNHNVMYWYQQKSSQAPKLLFHYYDKDFNNEADTPDNFQSRRPNTSFCFLDIRSPGLGDTAMYLCATSSPGQGEEQFFGPGTRLTVL.

This chain links TRBV7-2 with TRBJ2-3; no reliable D call. CDR3 size: 15 residues. CDR1 is SGHTA, CDR2 FQGNSA, per germline. V lost 2 bases to trimming and J lost 4 bases, with 13 bases between them. CDR3 amino acids: CASSLLALVADTQYF. Written as DNA, the CDR3 is TGTGCCAGCAGCTTATTAGCCCTTGTGGCAGATACGCAGTATTTT.

The table lists this clone with a few counts. DNA of the CDR3: TGCGCCAGCAGCCAAGCCAGCGGGCCACGCTCCTACGAGCAGTACTTC. It is translated as CASSQASGPRSYEQYF. The rearrangement uses TRBV4-1 and TRBJ2-7, with D maybe TRBD2 (6 bases). There are 16 residues in the CDR3. Per the germline V gene, CDR1 is MGHRA and CDR2 is YSYEKL. V lost 1 base to trimming and J lost 0 bases, with 13 bases between them.

The gene calls are TRBV29-1 and TRBJ1-2; the D gene is possibly TRBD1 (6 bases). The germline gives CDR1 SQVTM, CDR2 ANQGSEA. Trimming took off 4 bases at V and 6 bases at J, with 18 bases between the two ends. This CDR3 spans 14 amino acids. The CDR3 loop is CSVVLRDIRDGYTF. The CDR3 coding sequence is TGCAGCGTTGTATTGAGGGACATAAGAGATGGCTACACCTTC.

The V gene is TRBV2, the J gene TRBJ2-7; a possible D gene is TRBD2 (5 bases). Germline CDR1 is SNHLY and CDR2 is FYNNEI. This CDR3 region has 12 residues. Trimming cost V 5 bases and J 7 bases, with 12 bases left between them. CDR3 in DNA: TGTGCCAGCAGTTGGACTCCTTTGGAGCAGTACTTC. Translated: CASSWTPLEQYF.

This chain connects TRBV4-2 to TRBJ2-1; D gene ambiguous. Trimming cost V 4 bases and J 8 bases, with 12 bases left between them. The CDR3 sequence is 13 residues long. Germline V gene lookup returns CDR1 LGHNA and CDR2 YNFKEQ. This CDR3 is CASSLRRRDEQFF. The CDR3 DNA sequence: TGTGCCAGCAGCCTCAGGCGCCGGGATGAGCAGTTCTTC.

The chain carries TRBV6-1 and TRBJ1-1; 7 nucleotides match TRBD1. Trimming took 5 bases from V and 1 from J; bases not matched to a gene: 4. The CDR3 contains 14 residues. The germline gives CDR1 MNHNS, CDR2 SASEGT. For the CDR3, the DNA is TGTGCCAGCAGTCTGACAGGGCAGAACACTGAAGCTTTCTTT. It encodes CASSLTGQNTEAFF.

Comments on this clone: This sample also contains other DNA sequences that code for the same CDR3. The chain combines TRBV6-1 with TRBJ1-1; 8 nucleotides agree with TRBD1. V shed 4 bases, J shed 2 bases, and the junction held 6 bases outside the gene matches. Looked up from germline, CDR1 is MNHNS and CDR2 is SASEGT. The CDR3 is 15 residues long. CDR3 in amino acids: CASSAKTGVNTEAFF. In DNA form, the CDR3 reads TGTGCCAGCAGTGCTAAGACAGGGGTCAACACTGAAGCTTTCTTT.

The chain carries TRBV19 and TRBJ2-6; D possibly corresponds to TRBD2 (5 bases). V shed 5 bases and J shed 0 bases, with 14 bases lying between them. The CDR3 totals 17 residues. Germline V gene lookup returns CDR1 LNHDA and CDR2 SQIVND (reference sequence). DNA for the CDR3: TGTGCCAGTAGTCCCACAGTCGGGAACTCTGGGGCCAACGTCCTGACTTTC. Its protein is CASSPTVGNSGANVLTF. The variable domain in full, completed from reference TRBV19 and TRBJ2-6, reads DGGITQSPKYLFRKEGQNVTLSCEQNLNHDAMYWYRQDPGQGLRLIYYSQIVNDFQKGDIAEGYSVSREKKESFPLTVTSAQKNPTAFYLCASSPTVGNSGANVLTFGAGSRLTVL.

CDR3 bases: TGTGCCAGCAGCTCGGCCACTACGAACACCGGGGAGCTGTTTTTT. Its protein product is CASSSATTNTGELFF. The chain carries TRBV11-3 and TRBJ2-2; D is ambiguous. Trimming removed 4 bases from V and 0 bases from J, with 9 bases in between. Germline V gene lookup returns CDR1 SGHNT and CDR2 YENEEA. This CDR3 is built from 15 residues.

This clone came up a few times. The V call is TRBV6-5, the J call TRBJ2-1; 8 positions match TRBD1. V was pared by 5 bases and J by 9 bases, with 9 bases of the junction left unmatched. The germline CDR1 and CDR2 sequences are MNHEY and SVGAGI. The CDR3 contains 14 residues. In nucleotides, the CDR3 is TGTGCCAGCAGTCCATCACAGGGGGGCCGTGAGCAGTTCTTC. This encodes CASSPSQGGREQFF.

This clone was seen many times. The J gene is TRBJ2-2, the V gene TRBV7-2; D gene ambiguous. The germline V gene has CDR1 SGHTA and CDR2 FQGNSA. The CDR3 contains 13 residues. Trimming stripped 4 bases from V and 4 bases from J, with 7 bases between. The CDR3 protein is CASSSTVTGELFF. The CDR3 bases are TGTGCCAGCAGCTCGACGGTCACCGGGGAGCTGTTTTTT.